The 3 T cell receptor beta chains below were found in one sample sequenced in a study of T cells in Graves' hyperthyroidism and ophthalmopathy. RNA transcripts provided the source from which TCR beta CDR3 regions were amplified. The TCR CDR3 was amplified in a first-round RT-PCR using the HTBI primer set. Each CDR3 protein gets one entry after TCRdb re-called the multiplex PCR reads with MiXCR. The sample has about 130,000 distinct CDR3 sequences; approximately 20% are singletons. Input material: blood. Every receptor here comes from a woman aged 45-60 years with Graves' hyperthyroidism that later progressed to Graves' ophthalmopathy.

This clonotype was found a few times. V gene TRBV6-1 combines with J gene TRBJ2-3, with no clear D. There are 13 residues in the CDR3. Per the germline V gene, CDR1 is MNHNS and CDR2 is SASEGT. Trimming removed 5 bases at V and 2 bases at J, with 8 bases between. The chain's CDR3 is CASSLDPTDTQYF. DNA of the CDR3: TGTGCCAGCAGTCTGGACCCCACAGATACGCAGTATTTT.

DNA of the CDR3: TGTGCCAGCAGCCAAGGGGGGAACTATGGCTACACCTTC. It encodes CASSQGGNYGYTF. The J gene is TRBJ1-2, the V gene TRBV3-1; D perhaps matches TRBD1 (5 bases). The CDR3 is 13 amino acids. V lost 1 base, J lost 2 bases, and 5 bases lay in between. CDR1 LGHDT and CDR2 YNNKEL come from the germline V gene (reference sequence).

This chain links TRBV5-5 with TRBJ1-2, with 8 positions matching TRBD1. This CDR3 comprises 14 residues. The V and J ends lost 4 bases and 8 bases, in that order; junction bases with no gene match: 10. The germline CDR1 and CDR2 sequences are SGHKS and YYEKEE (reference sequence). The CDR3 nucleotides read TGTGCCAGCAGCACACCCGGGACAGGCCTGGGCTACACCTTC. Protein: CASSTPGTGLGYTF.